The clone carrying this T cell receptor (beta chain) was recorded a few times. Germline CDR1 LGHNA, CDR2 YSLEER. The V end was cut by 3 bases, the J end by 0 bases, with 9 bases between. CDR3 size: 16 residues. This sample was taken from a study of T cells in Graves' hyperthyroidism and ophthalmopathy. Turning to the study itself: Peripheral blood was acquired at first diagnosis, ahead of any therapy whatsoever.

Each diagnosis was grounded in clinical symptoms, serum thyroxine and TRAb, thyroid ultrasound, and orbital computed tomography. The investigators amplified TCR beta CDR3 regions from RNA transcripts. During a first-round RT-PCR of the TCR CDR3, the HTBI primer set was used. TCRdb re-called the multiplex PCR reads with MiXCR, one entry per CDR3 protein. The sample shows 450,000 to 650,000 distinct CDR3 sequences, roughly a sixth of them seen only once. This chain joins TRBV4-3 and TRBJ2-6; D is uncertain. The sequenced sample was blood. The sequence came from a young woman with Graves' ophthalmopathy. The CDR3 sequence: CASSQAPSSGANVLTF. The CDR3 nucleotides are TGCGCCAGCAGCCAGGCCCCCAGCTCTGGGGCCAACGTCCTGACTTTC.